This T cell receptor (beta chain) is from a study of CD8 T cells in ankylosing spondylitis. Study-level results: Disease-linked clones reportedly showed significant enrichment in matched ankylosing spondylitis synovial fluid. Seemingly characteristic of ankylosing spondylitis blood was a TCR beta motif consisting of several highly homologous variants. A CD8+ phenotype characterized the disease-linked clones, which were relatively rare in peripheral blood.

The CDR3 totals 15 residues. Germline V CDR1 and CDR2: GTSNPN, SVGIG (reference sequence). Trimming cost V 3 bases and J 7 bases; bases outside gene matches: 9. This clonotype was found many times. What it binds is not known. Researchers built TCR beta libraries using quantitative 5'-RACE with molecular barcodes. TCRdb called the 5' RACE reads again in MiXCR, with one record for every CDR3 protein. The data hold 200,000 to 250,000 distinct CDR3 sequences, with 10% observed a single time. The sequencing input was blood, either unsorted or a sorted T cell fraction (not recorded which). This TCR derives from a male donor with ankylosing spondylitis or in good health (not recorded which). This rearrangement joins TRBV30 to TRBJ2-1; 10 nucleotides line up with TRBD2. The CDR3 sequence: CAWSVLAGAGNEQFF. The DNA for the CDR3 is TGTGCCTGGAGCGTCCTAGCGGGGGCGGGAAATGAGCAGTTCTTC. The entire variable domain, with the rest obtained from reference TRBV30 and TRBJ2-1, is as follows: SQTIHQWPATLVQPVGSPLSLECTVEGTSNPNLYWYRQAAGRGLQLLFYSVGIGQISSEVPQNLSASRPQDRQFILSSKKLLLSDSGFYLCAWSVLAGAGNEQFFGPGTRLTVL.